The present entry profiles one T cell receptor beta chain with its context. Antigen: not known. Per germline, CDR1 KGHSH and CDR2 LQKENI. CDR3 size: 16 residues. This specimen belongs to a study of T cells expressing NK-cell markers. Findings of the study overall: These clonotypes also led the CD3+CD56-NKG2C+ fraction in a few donors.

cDNA encoding TCR beta was synthesized via 5'RACE template switching incorporating UMIs. TCRdb re-called the 5' RACE reads and catalogs CDR3 proteins one per entry, DNA excluded. Its clone listing holds 400,000 to 550,000 distinct CDR3 sequences. The sequenced sample consisted of blood T cells: a sorted CD56 or NKG2C T cell subset, CD4+ or CD8+ T cells, or bulk PBMC T cells (not recorded which). The sequence came from a woman between 18 and 69 years old in good health. The genes are TRBV18 and TRBJ2-3; TCRdb reports TRBD1, a call that lacks DNA to check it against. The CDR3 loop is CASSPRPGGSTDTQYF.